These 32 T cell receptor beta chains originate from one sample sequenced in a study of T cell changes during pregnancy in multiple sclerosis. Method: immunoSEQ multiplex PCR; TCRdb's copy keeps in-frame clones and lacks some. The sample lists about 93,000 clones, about nine tenths occurring once. The sequencing here drew on peripheral blood, taken after pregnancy. The receptors here all came from a female donor in good health, enrolled as a control in a pregnancy study.

This sequence joins TRBV7-9 and TRBJ2-7; 10 bases map to TRBD2. The V gene end was trimmed by 3 bases and the J gene end by 11 bases; junction bases not matched to a gene: 7. The length of the CDR3 is 13 residues. Germline CDR1 and CDR2: SEHNR and FQNEAQ (reference sequence). The CDR3 coding sequence is TGTGCCAGCAGCTTGGATTTTCTAGCGGGGGAGTACTTC. Protein sequence: CASSLDFLAGEYF.

This rearrangement joins TRBV7-2 to TRBJ1-1, with D tentatively TRBD1 (6 bases). Per germline, CDR1 SGHTA and CDR2 FQGNSA. The CDR3 covers 15 residues. The V gene lost 1 base and the J gene lost 1 base, with 10 bases spanning the gap. The CDR3 nucleotides are TGTGCCAGCAGCTTAGGGACAGCCGGGAACACTGAAGCTTTCTTT. Translating gives CASSLGTAGNTEAFF. The full variable domain, with the rest looked up from reference TRBV7-2 and TRBJ1-1, is GAGVSQSPSNKVTEKGKDVELRCDPISGHTALYWYRQSLGQGLEFLIYFQGNSAPDKSGLPSDRFSAERTGGSVSTLTIQRTQQEDSAVYLCASSLGTAGNTEAFFGQGTRLTVV.

DNA of the CDR3: TGTGCCAGTAGTATAGAAGACAGATTAGCGGAGAACACTGAAGCTTTCTTT. Its translation: CASSIEDRLAENTEAFF. The chain uses TRBV19 and TRBJ1-1; D possibly corresponds to TRBD1 (5 bases). The CDR3 totals 17 residues. Germline CDR1 reads LNHDA; CDR2 reads SQIVND (reference sequence). V was cut by 0 bases and J by 1 base, with 15 bases left in between.

V is TRBV5-1 and J is TRBJ2-1; no clear D. V was shortened by 3 bases and J by 0 bases, with 10 bases between the two germline ends. Germline lookup yields CDR1 SGHRS and CDR2 YFSETQ. The CDR3 consists of 15 residues. The CDR3 reads CASSSSPSSYNEQFF. The CDR3 coding sequence is TGCGCCAGCAGCTCGTCCCCGAGCTCCTACAATGAGCAGTTCTTC.

V usage is TRBV10-3 and J usage is TRBJ1-5; D uncertain. This CDR3 comprises 14 residues. Trimming removed 6 bases from V and 0 bases from J, with 9 bases in between. Germline V gives CDR1 ENHRY, CDR2 SYGVKD. The DNA for the CDR3 is TGTGCCATCAGCGCATCGAGTAGCAATCAGCCCCAGCATTTT. Its translation is CAISASSSNQPQHF.

The chain is built from TRBV7-9 and TRBJ2-7; maybe TRBD2 (5 bases). This CDR3 is built from 12 residues. V dropped 2 bases and J dropped 6 bases, with 8 bases sitting between them. CDR1 is SEHNR and CDR2 is FQNEAQ in the germline V gene (reference sequence). The CDR3 protein is CASSLLGSEQYF. The CDR3 nucleotides are TGTGCCAGCAGCTTACTAGGGAGCGAGCAGTACTTC.

V usage is TRBV6-5 and J usage is TRBJ1-2; D gene unclear. The ends were cut back, 5 bases at V and 5 bases at J, with 12 bases in the middle. Per the germline V gene, CDR1 is MNHEY and CDR2 is SVGAGI. This CDR3 is built from 13 residues. Written as DNA, the CDR3 is TGTGCCAGCAGTCCTGACACCGATTATGGCTACACCTTC. Translation: CASSPDTDYGYTF.

This clone was seen more than once but under ten times. This chain links TRBV7-2 with TRBJ2-7; no clear D. The CDR3 spans 12 residues. Trimming pared 3 bases from V and 1 base from J, leaving 4 bases between. Germline CDR1 reads SGHTA; CDR2 reads FQGNSA. The CDR3 region has the DNA TGTGCCAGCAGCTTCCCTTCCTACGAGCAGTACTTC. This translates into CASSFPSYEQYF.

The genes are TRBV14 and TRBJ2-2, with D possibly TRBD1 on 7 matching bases. Between the trimmed V and J ends, which lost 5 bases and 3 bases, there was a span of 16 bases. This CDR3 region has 16 residues. Germline-derived CDR1 and CDR2 are SGHDN and FVKESK. The CDR3 DNA follows: TGTGCCAGCAGCACTCGACAGGGAGGATACACCGGGGAGCTGTTTTTT. This codes for CASSTRQGGYTGELFF.

The chain recombines TRBV6-4 with TRBJ2-1, with TRBD2 matching 12 bases. This CDR3 comprises 16 residues. Germline values: CDR1 MRHNA, CDR2 SNTAGT. V was clipped by 1 base and J by 7 bases; unmatched bases: 5. The CDR3 nucleotides are TGTGCCAGCAGTGACTTTCCTAGCGGGGGGGCAAATGAGCAGTTCTTC. Its translation: CASSDFPSGGANEQFF.

The chain links TRBV5-4 to TRBJ1-1, with a possible D match to TRBD1 (6 bases). Germline CDR1 reads SGHNT; CDR2 reads YYREEE (reference sequence). V lost 2 bases and J 4 bases, leaving 15 bases between the germline ends. The CDR3 runs 15 residues. CDR3 DNA sequence: TGTGCCAGCAGCTTCGAACAGGGTGGGGTCACTGAAGCTTTCTTT. As protein: CASSFEQGGVTEAFF.

The J gene is TRBJ1-3, the V gene TRBV5-1; D call uncertain. V lost 5 bases, J lost 0 bases, and 12 bases lay in between. Germline V gene data show CDR1 as SGHRS and CDR2 as YFSETQ. The CDR3 totals 15 residues. The CDR3 coding sequence is TGCGCCAGCAGACGGACCGGGGTCTCTGGAAACACCATATATTTT. It is translated as CASRRTGVSGNTIYF.

This sequence joins TRBV6-1 and TRBJ1-2; D unclear. The germline CDR1 and CDR2 sequences are MNHNS and SASEGT. This CDR3 region has 14 residues. The ends were cut back, 3 bases at V and 8 bases at J, with 16 bases in the middle. CDR3 DNA: TGTGCCAGCAGTGATAGTGGGAGAGGAAGAGGCTACACCTTC. Residues: CASSDSGRGRGYTF.

This chain uses TRBV6-6 with TRBJ1-2; 8 bases align to TRBD1. Germline trimming cut 6 bases from V and 4 bases from J; bases unmatched to any gene: 4. The CDR3 extends over 13 amino acids. Looked up from germline, CDR1 is MNHNY and CDR2 is SVGAGI (reference sequence). For the CDR3, the DNA is TGTGCCAGCAGATCCGACAGGGGCTATGGCTACACCTTC. It is translated as CASRSDRGYGYTF.

This clone was seen once. V usage is TRBV7-9 and J usage is TRBJ2-3, with 11 positions matching TRBD2. The V and J ends lost 4 bases and 3 bases, in that order; junction bases with no gene match: 3. The length of the CDR3 is 15 residues. Germline V gene data show CDR1 as SEHNR and CDR2 as FQNEAQ (reference sequence). The CDR3 protein is CASSSTSGVTDTQYF. CDR3 DNA sequence: TGTGCCAGCAGCTCGACTAGCGGGGTTACAGATACGCAGTATTTT.

The J gene is TRBJ1-2, the V gene TRBV28, with 7 bases that match TRBD1. The J segment lost 7 bases and the V segment lost 6 bases, leaving 14 bases of the junction unmatched. The CDR3 length is 15 residues. Germline CDR1 and CDR2: MDHEN and SYDVKM. The CDR3, as DNA: TGTGCCAGCAGACCTACCGGGACAGCTCGAAGTGGCTACACCTTC. This gives the protein CASRPTGTARSGYTF.

This clone showed up just once. The chain carries TRBV2 and TRBJ1-1; 7 bases match TRBD1. The length of the CDR3 is 17 residues. The J segment lost 0 bases and the V segment lost 8 bases, leaving 15 bases of the junction unmatched. Looked up from germline, CDR1 is SNHLY and CDR2 is FYNNEI. In nucleotides, the CDR3 is TGTGCCAGCTTTGCCCGGGACAGAGTTAGGATGAACACTGAAGCTTTCTTT. Its translation: CASFARDRVRMNTEAFF.

The rearrangement links TRBV28 to TRBJ1-5, with 8 bases aligning to TRBD1. Germline CDR1 MDHEN, CDR2 SYDVKM. The CDR3 is 14 amino acids. With V trimmed by 3 bases and J by 4 bases, 2 bases remained unmatched. The CDR3 region has the DNA TGTGCCAGCAGTTTGGGACAGGTGAATCAGCCCCAGCATTTT. This codes for CASSLGQVNQPQHF. Together with reference TRBV28 and TRBJ1-5, the CDR3 gives the full variable domain: DVKVTQSSRYLVKRTGEKVFLECVQDMDHENMFWYRQDPGLGLRLIYFSYDVKMKEKGDIPEGYSVSREKKERFSLILESASTNQTSMYLCASSLGQVNQPQHFGDGTRLSIL.

The CDR3 DNA reads TGTGCCAGCTCACCAGGGACTAGCGGACAGGAGCAGTTCTTC. Its translation is CASSPGTSGQEQFF. V usage is TRBV18 and J usage is TRBJ2-1, with TRBD2 matching over 11 bases. Germline lookup yields CDR1 KGHSH and CDR2 LQKENI. V was clipped by 2 bases and J by 10 bases; unmatched bases: 4. CDR3 size: 14 residues. The entire variable domain, with the rest obtained from reference TRBV18 and TRBJ2-1, is as follows: NAGVMQNPRHLVRRRGQEARLRCSPMKGHSHVYWYRQLPEEGLKFMVYLQKENIIDESGMPKERFSAEFPKEGPSILRIQQVVRGDSAAYFCASSPGTSGQEQFFGPGTRLTVL.

This sequence joins TRBV4-2 and TRBJ1-1; D is unresolved. Per germline, CDR1 LGHNA and CDR2 YNFKEQ. CDR3 size: 17 residues. Trimming shortened V by 0 bases and J by 1 base, and 15 bases separated the two germline ends. The DNA of the CDR3 is TGTGCCAGCAGCCAAGACAGCGTTATTATTTCGAACACTGAAGCTTTCTTT. Its translation is CASSQDSVIISNTEAFF.

The rearrangement uses TRBV30 and TRBJ1-1, with a possible D match to TRBD1 (6 bases). CDR1 and CDR2 from the germline V gene are GTSNPN and SVGIG (reference sequence). Trimming took off 0 bases at V and 5 bases at J, with 13 bases between the two ends. The CDR3 runs 14 residues. In DNA form, the CDR3 reads TGTGCCTGGAGTGTAGGGGGGGCACTTACTGAAGCTTTCTTT. Its protein is CAWSVGGALTEAFF.

The V and J genes are TRBV6-5 and TRBJ1-3; D gene uncertain. Trimming pared 6 bases from V and 0 bases from J, leaving 9 bases between. Germline CDR1 MNHEY, CDR2 SVGAGI. The CDR3 extends over 14 amino acids. CDR3 protein: CASRYVSSGNTIYF. In DNA form, the CDR3 reads TGTGCCAGCAGATATGTGTCCTCTGGAAACACCATATATTTT.

The genes are TRBV5-6 and TRBJ1-5; D may be TRBD1 (6 bases). V gave up 2 bases and J gave up 4 bases, with 13 bases separating them. CDR3 length: 15 amino acids. Per the germline V gene, CDR1 is SGHDT and CDR2 is YYEEEE. CDR3 sequence (DNA): TGTGCCAGCAGCTTCTGGGGCGGACAGAATCAGCCCCAGCATTTT. Protein product: CASSFWGGQNQPQHF.

Only one count was recorded for this clone. This chain uses TRBV12-5 with TRBJ1-1; D gene ambiguous. V lost 5 bases, J lost 1 base, and 8 bases lay in between. The germline V gene has CDR1 LGHNT and CDR2 FRNRAP. The length of the CDR3 is 13 residues. CDR3 loop: CASGPTSNTEAFF. DNA for the CDR3: TGTGCTAGTGGTCCCACATCGAACACTGAAGCTTTCTTT.

This clone occurred once. This sequence joins TRBV11-2 and TRBJ2-1; 9 positions match TRBD2. The CDR3 length is 16 residues. Trimming cost V 5 bases and J 0 bases; bases outside gene matches: 5. CDR1 is SGHAT, CDR2 FQNNGV, per germline. The CDR3 coding sequence is TGTGCCAGCAGCGAACGTAGCGGGGGCTCCTACAATGAGCAGTTCTTC. Protein: CASSERSGGSYNEQFF.

The CDR3 nucleotides read TGCGCCAGCAGCAGGGCTTACGAGCAGTACTTC. This encodes CASSRAYEQYF. The chain couples TRBV10-2 to TRBJ2-7; maybe TRBD1 (5 bases). The germline V gene encodes CDR1 WSHSY and CDR2 SAAADI. Trimming cost V 6 bases and J 4 bases, with 7 bases left between them. This CDR3 comprises 11 residues.

In DNA, the CDR3 is TGTGCCAGCAGCCGACAGGGGGCGGGCAATCAGCCCCAGCATTTT. It translates to CASSRQGAGNQPQHF. The chain joins TRBV5-5 to TRBJ1-5; 10 nucleotides align to TRBD1. The V and J ends lost 4 bases and 2 bases, in that order; junction bases with no gene match: 3. This CDR3 has 15 residues. Per the germline V gene, CDR1 is SGHKS and CDR2 is YYEKEE (reference sequence).

The genes are TRBV5-5 and TRBJ2-7, with D unresolved. The V and J ends lost 0 bases and 0 bases respectively, with 7 bases between them. Germline V gene sequence: CDR1 SGHKS, CDR2 YYEKEE (reference sequence). The CDR3 is 14 residues long. CDR3 in DNA: TGTGCCAGCAGCTTGGCCCTGGCCTCCTACGAGCAGTACTTC. As protein: CASSLALASYEQYF. Using reference TRBV5-5 and TRBJ2-7 for the parts outside the CDR3, the full variable domain is DAGVTQSPTHLIKTRGQQVTLRCSPISGHKSVSWYQQVLGQGPQFIFQYYEKEERGRGNFPDRFSARQFPNYSSELNVNALLLGDSALYLCASSLALASYEQYFGPGTRLTVT.

This clone appeared a few times. The chain carries TRBV25-1 and TRBJ2-1; the D gene is possibly TRBD2 (7 bases). The CDR3 loop spans 15 amino acids. Trimming removed 2 bases at V and 4 bases at J, with 12 bases between. Germline V gene data show CDR1 as MGHDK and CDR2 as SYGVNS. CDR3 sequence (DNA): TGTGCCAGCAGTGAAGGGGGGGGCCGGTACAATGAGCAGTTCTTC. Protein: CASSEGGGRYNEQFF.

The chain joins TRBV4-2 to TRBJ2-5; 9 positions match TRBD1. Germline CDR1 reads LGHNA; CDR2 reads YNFKEQ. The V segment lost 4 bases and the J segment 5 bases; nucleotides outside the gene matches: 11. The CDR3 covers 16 residues. CDR3 sequence: CASSLRTTGGWETQYF. CDR3 coding DNA: TGTGCCAGCAGCCTTAGGACCACAGGGGGCTGGGAGACCCAGTACTTC.

This clone came up once. This sequence joins TRBV6-6 and TRBJ1-5; D possibly corresponds to TRBD1 (5 bases). The CDR3 runs to 15 residues. Germline lookup yields CDR1 MNHNY and CDR2 SVGAGI (reference sequence). The ends were cut back, 0 bases at V and 6 bases at J, with 12 bases in the middle. The CDR3 sequence: CASSYSQGGPQPQHF. DNA for the CDR3: TGTGCCAGCAGTTACTCGCAGGGAGGGCCTCAGCCCCAGCATTTT.

The V and J genes are TRBV4-3 and TRBJ1-1, with D unclear. This CDR3 spans 15 amino acids. The germline CDR1 and CDR2 sequences are LGHNA and YSLEER. V lost 2 bases, J lost 3 bases, and 13 bases lay in between. This CDR3 is CASSQIDTEHTEAFF. In nucleotides, the CDR3 is TGCGCCAGCAGCCAAATAGACACAGAGCACACTGAAGCTTTCTTT.